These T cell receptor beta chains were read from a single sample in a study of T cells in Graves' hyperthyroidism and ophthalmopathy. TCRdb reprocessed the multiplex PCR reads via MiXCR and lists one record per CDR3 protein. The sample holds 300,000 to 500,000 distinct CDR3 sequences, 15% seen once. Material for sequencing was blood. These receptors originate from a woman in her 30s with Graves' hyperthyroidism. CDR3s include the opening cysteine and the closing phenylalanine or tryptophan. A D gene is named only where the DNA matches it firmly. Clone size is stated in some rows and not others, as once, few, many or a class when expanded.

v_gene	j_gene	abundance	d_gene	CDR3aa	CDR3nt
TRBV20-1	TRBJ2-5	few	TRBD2	CSQSRGRAEETQYF	TGCAGCCAGTCACGCGGGAGGGCCGAAGAGACCCAGTACTTC
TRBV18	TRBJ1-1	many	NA	CASSVGGYTEAFF	TGTGCCAGCTCTGTAGGGGGATACACTGAAGCTTTCTTT
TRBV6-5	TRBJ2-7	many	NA	CASRATAYEQYF	TGTGCCAGCAGGGCGACAGCCTACGAGCAGTACTTC
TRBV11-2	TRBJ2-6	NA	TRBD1	CASSLVPWGQESSGANVLTF	TGTGCCAGCAGCTTAGTGCCTTGGGGACAGGAAAGCTCTGGGGCCAACGTCCTGACTTTC
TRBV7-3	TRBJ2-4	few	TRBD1	CASSFGQGVAKNIQYF	TGTGCCAGCAGCTTTGGTCAGGGGGTAGCCAAAAACATTCAGTACTTC
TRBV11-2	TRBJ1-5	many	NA	CASSLTRPGATDQPQHF	TGTGCCAGCAGCTTAACTCGGCCGGGGGCGACGGACCAGCCCCAGCATTTT
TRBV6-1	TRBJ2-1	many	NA	CASSKRTQKSPQRNRSNEQFF	TGTGCCAGCAGCAAACGGACCCAAAAGTCCCCTCAGAGAAATCGTTCGAATGAGCAGTTCTTC
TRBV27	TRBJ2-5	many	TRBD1	CASSLSRGQETQYF	TGTGCCAGCAGTTTATCCAGGGGGCAAGAGACCCAGTACTTC
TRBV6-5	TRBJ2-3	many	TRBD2	CASSYISGRVDTQYF	TGTGCCAGCAGTTACATTAGCGGGAGAGTAGATACGCAGTATTTT
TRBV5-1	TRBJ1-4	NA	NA	CASSLSSGGYEKLFF	TGCGCCAGCAGCCTCTCCTCCGGGGGGTACGAAAAACTGTTTTTT
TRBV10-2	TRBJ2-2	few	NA	CASSESGGRYTGELFF	TGCGCCAGCAGTGAGTCTGGGGGGCGATACACCGGGGAGCTGTTTTTT
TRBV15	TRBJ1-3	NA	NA	CATSRPREGNTIYF	TGTGCCACCAGCAGACCCAGGGAAGGAAACACCATATATTTT
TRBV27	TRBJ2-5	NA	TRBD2	CASSSLAGSETQYF	TGTGCCAGCAGTTCGCTAGCGGGCTCGGAGACCCAGTACTTC
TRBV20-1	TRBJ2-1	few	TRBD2	CSATGTSAIVYNEQFF	TGCAGTGCTACCGGGACTAGCGCGATCGTCTACAATGAGCAGTTCTTC
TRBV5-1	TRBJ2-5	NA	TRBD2	CASSPGLAGGKETQYF	TGCGCCAGCAGCCCGGGACTAGCGGGAGGGAAAGAGACCCAGTACTTC
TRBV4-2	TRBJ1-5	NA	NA	CASSQDGGGYQPQHF	TGTGCCAGCAGCCAAGACGGCGGGGGGTATCAGCCCCAGCATTTT
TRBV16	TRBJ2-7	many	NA	CASSRPEGLNEQYF	TGTGCCAGCAGCCGGCCGGAGGGGTTGAACGAGCAGTACTTC
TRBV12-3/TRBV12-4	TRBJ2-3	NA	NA	CASSLETRRGTADTQYF	TGTGCCAGCAGTCTAGAGACTAGAAGGGGAACTGCAGATACGCAGTATTTT
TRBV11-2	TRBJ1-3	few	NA	CASSLVSAASGNTIYF	TGTGCCAGCAGCTTAGTATCGGCAGCCTCTGGAAACACCATATATTTT
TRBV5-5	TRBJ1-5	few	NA	CASSLEGVVQPQHF	TGTGCCAGCAGCTTGGAGGGGGTCGTCCAGCCCCAGCATTTT
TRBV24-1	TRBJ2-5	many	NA	CATSDATGTQQETQYF	TGTGCCACCAGTGATGCAACCGGGACGCAACAAGAGACCCAGTACTTC
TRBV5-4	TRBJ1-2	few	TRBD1	CASSGLGQGGGGYTF	TGTGCCAGCAGCGGCCTAGGACAGGGAGGCGGAGGGTACACCTTC
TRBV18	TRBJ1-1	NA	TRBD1	CAGSPPRGTGGTEAFF	TGTGCCGGCTCACCACCTAGGGGGACAGGCGGAACTGAAGCTTTCTTT
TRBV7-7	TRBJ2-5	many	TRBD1	CASSQGGRETQYF	TGTGCCAGCAGCCAAGGGGGCCGAGAGACCCAGTACTTC
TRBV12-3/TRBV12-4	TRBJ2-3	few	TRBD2	CASRNSGSSQSDTQYF	TGTGCCAGCAGGAATAGCGGGAGCTCCCAGTCAGATACGCAGTATTTT
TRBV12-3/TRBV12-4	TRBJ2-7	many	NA	CASSLGSDTYEQYF	TGTGCCAGCAGTTTGGGCTCGGACACCTACGAGCAGTACTTC
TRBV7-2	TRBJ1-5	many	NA	CASSLGLLGILSNQPQHF	TGTGCCAGCAGCTTAGGGCTCTTAGGGATCCTGAGCAATCAGCCCCAGCATTTT
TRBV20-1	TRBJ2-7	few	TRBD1	CSSKRTGGQVRYEQYF	TGCAGTTCGAAAAGGACAGGGGGCCAAGTCAGGTACGAGCAGTACTTC
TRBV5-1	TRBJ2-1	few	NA	CASSFGSGNEQFF	TGCGCCAGCAGCTTCGGGAGCGGCAATGAGCAGTTCTTC
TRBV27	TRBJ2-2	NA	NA	CASIRLQGRNTGELFF	TGTGCCAGCATCCGACTCCAAGGGCGGAACACCGGGGAGCTGTTTTTT
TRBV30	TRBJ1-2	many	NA	CAWSPGRYGYTF	TGTGCCTGGAGTCCAGGGAGGTATGGCTACACCTTC
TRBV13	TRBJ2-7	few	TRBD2	CASSARLADGLSCEQYF	TGTGCCAGCAGCGCTCGACTAGCGGATGGGCTGAGTTGCGAGCAGTACTTC
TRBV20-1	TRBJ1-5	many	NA	CSARVGTYSNQPQHF	TGCAGTGCTAGAGTGGGGACCTATAGCAATCAGCCCCAGCATTTT
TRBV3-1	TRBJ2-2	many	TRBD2	CASSQSRTAGGSGELFF	TGTGCCAGCAGCCAAAGTAGGACGGCGGGAGGTAGCGGGGAGCTGTTTTTT
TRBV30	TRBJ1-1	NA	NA	CASGSRTEAFF	TGTGCCTCCGGAAGTAGGACTGAAGCTTTCTTT
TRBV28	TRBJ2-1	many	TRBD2	CASSSVTSGVNREQFF	TGTGCCAGCAGTTCCGTGACTAGCGGGGTAAACAGGGAGCAGTTCTTC
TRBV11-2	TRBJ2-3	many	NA	CASSFSGRRDTQYF	TGTGCCAGCAGCTTTAGCGGACGTAGAGATACGCAGTATTTT
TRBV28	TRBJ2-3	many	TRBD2	CASPRSGTSSTDTQYF	TGTGCCAGCCCCCGTTCCGGGACTAGCTCGACAGATACGCAGTATTTT
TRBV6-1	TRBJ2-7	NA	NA	CATLPEYYEQYF	TGTGCCACCCTACCCGAATACTACGAGCAGTACTTC
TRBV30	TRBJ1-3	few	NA	CAWRSSGSGNTIYF	TGTGCCTGGAGGTCTTCAGGGAGTGGAAACACCATATATTTT
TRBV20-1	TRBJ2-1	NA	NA	CSASPTDKQSGNEQFF	TGCAGTGCATCCCCAACGGACAAGCAGAGTGGCAATGAGCAGTTCTTC
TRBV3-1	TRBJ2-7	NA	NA	CASSRRSTYEQYF	TGTGCCAGCAGCCGACGGAGTACCTACGAGCAGTACTTC
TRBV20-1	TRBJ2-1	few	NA	CSAWVVGAHLGFSEQFF	TGCAGTGCTTGGGTTGTTGGAGCGCACTTAGGGTTCAGTGAGCAGTTCTTC
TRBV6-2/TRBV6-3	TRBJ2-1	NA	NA	CASSSPGLRNEQFF	TGTGCCAGCAGTTCCCCGGGACTCCGAAATGAGCAGTTCTTC
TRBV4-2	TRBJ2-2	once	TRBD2	CASSQGEGHTGELFF	TGTGCCAGCAGCCAGGGGGAGGGCCATACCGGGGAGCTGTTTTTT
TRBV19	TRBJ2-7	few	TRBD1	CARGNRGKSYEQYF	TGTGCCAGGGGGAACAGGGGGAAATCCTACGAGCAGTACTTC
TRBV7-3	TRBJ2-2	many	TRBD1	CASSLKGTGVNTGELFF	TGTGCCAGCAGCTTAAAGGGGACAGGGGTGAACACCGGGGAGCTGTTTTTT
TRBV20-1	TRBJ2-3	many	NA	CSASHYLLTDTQYF	TGCAGTGCTAGTCACTACCTCTTGACAGATACGCAGTATTTT
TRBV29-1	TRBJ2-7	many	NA	CSAREFKEQYF	TGCAGCGCACGGGAGTTTAAAGAGCAGTACTTC
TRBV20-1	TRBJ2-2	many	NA	CSAREAPQGYTGELFF	TGCAGTGCTAGGGAAGCCCCCCAAGGCTACACCGGGGAGCTGTTTTTT
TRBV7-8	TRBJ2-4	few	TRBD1	CASSSRDRGNIQYF	TGTGCCAGCAGCTCCCGGGACAGGGGAAACATTCAGTACTTC